A selection of T cell receptor beta chains follows, all from one sample in a study of T cells in narcolepsy. TCRdb's table, derived via immunoSEQ multiplex PCR, lists solely in-frame clones and lacks some. The sample has about 35,000 clones, around 80% seen once. The specimen was memory (CD45RA-) CD4+ T cells from blood. All receptors derive from a human donor in good health. Both conserved end residues are part of each CDR3. A D gene is named only where the DNA matches it firmly. Not all rows give a size; the values are once, few, many and, for expanded clones, a class.

size: NA
V: TRBV7-3
J: TRBJ2-5
D: NA
DNA: TGTGCCAGCAGCTCCGACTCGTGGAGTGAGACCCAGTACTTC
CDR3: CASSSDSWSETQYF

size: few
V: TRBV15
J: TRBJ2-2
D: NA
DNA: TGTGCCACCAGCAGAGAGGTCGGGGAGCTGTTTTTT
CDR3: CATSREVGELFF

size: NA
V: TRBV2
J: TRBJ2-2
D: NA
DNA: TGTGCCAGCAGTCCTACTAGAAGGGAGCTGTTTTTT
CDR3: CASSPTRRELFF

size: NA
V: TRBV6-5
J: TRBJ2-5
D: NA
DNA: TGTGCCAGCAGTTTGAGGCGCGGCCAAGAGACCCAGTACTTC
CDR3: CASSLRRGQETQYF

size: NA
V: TRBV27
J: TRBJ2-7
D: NA
DNA: TGTGCCAGCAGTACCTCTTACAGTAACGAGCAGTACTTC
CDR3: CASSTSYSNEQYF

size: NA
V: TRBV7-9
J: TRBJ1-1
D: TRBD1
DNA: TGTGCCAGCAGCTTCCAGACAGGGTCGAACACTGAAGCTTTCTTT
CDR3: CASSFQTGSNTEAFF

size: NA
V: TRBV18
J: TRBJ2-7
D: NA
DNA: TGCGCCAGCTCGGAAGACCAGGGTTACGAGCAGTACTTC
CDR3: CASSEDQGYEQYF

size: NA
V: TRBV27
J: TRBJ2-2
D: NA
DNA: TGTGCCAGCAGTCGGGCAGCCGGGGAGCTGTTTTTT
CDR3: CASSRAAGELFF

size: few
V: TRBV6-5
J: TRBJ2-2
D: TRBD2
DNA: TGTGCCAGCAGCAGTAGCGGGGGGGCCGGGGAGCTGTTTTTT
CDR3: CASSSSGGAGELFF

size: NA
V: TRBV5-1
J: TRBJ1-1
D: NA
DNA: TGCGCCAGCAGCTTGGACTTGAACACTGAAGCTTTCTTT
CDR3: CASSLDLNTEAFF

size: NA
V: TRBV27
J: TRBJ2-1
D: TRBD2
DNA: TGTGCCAGCAGTTTTGGGACTAGCGGGATCCCCCGCTCCTACAATGAGCAGTTCTTC
CDR3: CASSFGTSGIPRSYNEQFF

size: NA
V: TRBV19
J: TRBJ1-4
D: NA
DNA: TGTGCCAGTAGTATGGGGGTTGCAACTAATGAAAAACTGTTTTTT
CDR3: CASSMGVATNEKLFF

size: NA
V: TRBV5-6
J: TRBJ1-2
D: NA
DNA: TGTGCCAGCAGCTTGATGTGGGGCCAGGGCTACACCTTC
CDR3: CASSLMWGQGYTF

size: NA
V: TRBV10-2
J: TRBJ2-3
D: TRBD2
DNA: TGCGCCAGCAGAGGACTAGCGGGAGTAGCGGATACGCAGTATTTT
CDR3: CASRGLAGVADTQYF

size: NA
V: TRBV9
J: TRBJ2-3
D: TRBD2
DNA: TGTGCCAGCAGCGGGGTAGCGGGGGGGAGGACAGATACGCAGTATTTT
CDR3: CASSGVAGGRTDTQYF

size: NA
V: TRBV6-1
J: TRBJ1-6
D: NA
DNA: TGTGCCAGCAGTGAAGGGGGGAGTATCTATAATTCACCCCTCCACTTT
CDR3: CASSEGGSIYNSPLHF

size: NA
V: TRBV6-8
J: TRBJ1-2
D: TRBD1
DNA: TGTGCCAGCACAGGGGGCGGTGGCTACACCTTC
CDR3: CASTGGGGYTF

size: NA
V: TRBV14
J: TRBJ2-1
D: TRBD2
DNA: TGTGCCAGCAGCCCCCAACGACTAGCGGGGGGGGGTGAGCAGTTCTTC
CDR3: CASSPQRLAGGGEQFF

size: NA
V: TRBV15
J: TRBJ1-1
D: NA
DNA: TGTGCCACCAGCACCGGACGGTTAAAGGCTGAAGCTTTCTTT
CDR3: CATSTGRLKAEAFF

size: NA
V: TRBV4-3
J: TRBJ1-1
D: NA
DNA: TGCGCCAGCACCCGACCTGGATCCACTGAAGCTTTCTTT
CDR3: CASTRPGSTEAFF

size: once
V: TRBV4-2
J: TRBJ2-1
D: TRBD2
DNA: TGTGCCAGCAGCCAGCCAGGCGGGAGGGGGAATGAGCAGTTCTTC
CDR3: CASSQPGGRGNEQFF

size: NA
V: TRBV14
J: TRBJ1-5
D: TRBD1
DNA: TGTGCCAACGGGACAGCAAACCACAATCAGCCCCAGCATTTT
CDR3: CANGTANHNQPQHF

size: NA
V: TRBV6-6
J: TRBJ1-5
D: NA
DNA: TGTGCCAGCAACAATCGGGGAGACAATCAGCCCCAGCATTTT
CDR3: CASNNRGDNQPQHF

size: NA
V: TRBV5-1
J: TRBJ2-7
D: NA
DNA: TGCGCCAGCAGCTTGGGGGGGTTGACGAATCCTTTAGTAGAGCAGTACTTC
CDR3: CASSLGGLTNPLVEQYF

size: few
V: TRBV6-5
J: TRBJ1-4
D: TRBD1
DNA: TGTGCCAGCAGGGACAGGGTGACTAATGAAAAACTGTTTTTT
CDR3: CASRDRVTNEKLFF

size: NA
V: TRBV21-1
J: TRBJ2-6
D: NA
DNA: TGTGCCAGCAGGGACAGGGCCAACGTCCTGACTTTC
CDR3: CASRDRANVLTF

size: NA
V: TRBV7-5
J: TRBJ2-7
D: NA
DNA: TGTGTCAGAAGCGGGGGTTGGGGAAAGGGGCCCCACGAGCAGTACTTC
CDR3: CVRSGGWGKGPHEQYF

size: NA
V: TRBV6-5
J: TRBJ2-3
D: NA
DNA: TGTGCCAGCAGTTGGGGAGATACGCAGTATTTT
CDR3: CASSWGDTQYF

size: NA
V: TRBV2
J: TRBJ2-7
D: TRBD1
DNA: TGTGCCACCCAGGGACAGGGAGGCGCCTACGAGCAGTACTTC
CDR3: CATQGQGGAYEQYF

size: once
V: TRBV18
J: TRBJ2-7
D: TRBD2
DNA: TGTGCCAGCTCACCGTCTAGCGGGAGAGCGGCAGGGCAGTACTTC
CDR3: CASSPSSGRAAGQYF

size: once
V: TRBV14
J: TRBJ1-2
D: NA
DNA: TGTGCCAGCAGCCAAGCGAAGGGGGTAGGATATGGCTACACCTTC
CDR3: CASSQAKGVGYGYTF

size: NA
V: TRBV7-9
J: TRBJ2-6
D: TRBD2
DNA: TGTGCCAGTAACGGGGGAGGGACCTCTGGGGCCAACGTCCTGACTTTC
CDR3: CASNGGGTSGANVLTF

size: NA
V: TRBV5-6
J: TRBJ2-1
D: TRBD2
DNA: TGTGCCAGCAGCTTGTGGCTAGCGGGGCACTCCTACAATGAGCAGTTCTTC
CDR3: CASSLWLAGHSYNEQFF

size: NA
V: TRBV6-1
J: TRBJ1-2
D: TRBD1
DNA: TGTGCCAGCAGTCCAAGACAGGGGGCTAACTATGGCTACACCTTC
CDR3: CASSPRQGANYGYTF

size: NA
V: TRBV10-3
J: TRBJ2-7
D: NA
DNA: TGTGCCATCGGTGAGTCGATCCGAAGACCCGAGCTGTACTTC
CDR3: CAIGESIRRPELYF

size: NA
V: TRBV5-5
J: TRBJ2-2
D: NA
DNA: TGTGCCAGCAGCGGGGAGCCGAACACCGGGGAGCTGTTTTTT
CDR3: CASSGEPNTGELFF

size: NA
V: TRBV9
J: TRBJ2-7
D: NA
DNA: TGTGCCAGCAGCAGTCTCCCCCGGGACGAGCAGTACTTC
CDR3: CASSSLPRDEQYF

size: once
V: TRBV5-8
J: TRBJ2-3
D: NA
DNA: TGTGCATACCAGGGAAGGAAGACAGATACGCAGTATTTT
CDR3: CAYQGRKTDTQYF

size: NA
V: TRBV5-1
J: TRBJ2-5
D: NA
DNA: TGCGCCAGCAGCCCGGGACCTACAAACGGGGAGACCCAGTACTTC
CDR3: CASSPGPTNGETQYF

size: NA
V: TRBV4-2
J: TRBJ2-3
D: TRBD2
DNA: TGTGCCAGCAGCAGAAGACTAGCGGGAGTAGATACGCAGTATTTT
CDR3: CASSRRLAGVDTQYF

size: NA
V: TRBV19
J: TRBJ1-3
D: NA
DNA: TGTGCCAGTAGTCGACGGGAGTCCTCTGGAAACACCATATATTTT
CDR3: CASSRRESSGNTIYF

size: NA
V: TRBV11-2
J: TRBJ2-1
D: NA
DNA: TGTGCCAGCAGCCGAGACGGCAGGGACAATGAGCAGTTCTTC
CDR3: CASSRDGRDNEQFF

size: medium-sized
V: TRBV6-6
J: TRBJ2-2
D: NA
DNA: TGTGCCAGCAGTTACAACACCGGGGAGCTGTTTTTT
CDR3: CASSYNTGELFF

size: NA
V: TRBV2
J: TRBJ1-2
D: TRBD1
DNA: TGTGCCAGCAGCACCCGACAGGGTGTGGGCTACACCTTC
CDR3: CASSTRQGVGYTF

size: NA
V: TRBV5-1
J: TRBJ2-7
D: NA
DNA: TGCGCCAGCAGCGGGGGTGTCTACGAGCAGTACTTC
CDR3: CASSGGVYEQYF

size: few
V: TRBV5-1
J: TRBJ2-1
D: NA
DNA: TGCGCCAGCAGCTTGGAGAGTGGGGTCTACAATGAGCAGTTCTTC
CDR3: CASSLESGVYNEQFF

size: NA
V: TRBV19
J: TRBJ1-3
D: TRBD1
DNA: TGTGCCAGCCAGGGGGCCTCTGGAAACACCATATATTTT
CDR3: CASQGASGNTIYF

size: NA
V: TRBV5-1
J: TRBJ2-7
D: TRBD2
DNA: TGCGCCAGCAGCTTAACTAGCGGGATAAACGAGCAGTACTTC
CDR3: CASSLTSGINEQYF

size: NA
V: TRBV18
J: TRBJ2-2
D: TRBD2
DNA: TGTGCCAGCTCACCACCCGGACTAGAGGGGACCGGGGAGCTGTTTTTT
CDR3: CASSPPGLEGTGELFF

size: NA
V: TRBV28
J: TRBJ2-4
D: NA
DNA: TGTGCCAGCAGTATAATGGACATTCAGTACTTC
CDR3: CASSIMDIQYF

size: NA
V: TRBV4-3
J: TRBJ2-3
D: NA
DNA: TGCGCCAGCAGCCAAGATCCCCCCCAGCCCCACAATACGCAGTATTTT
CDR3: CASSQDPPQPHNTQYF

size: few
V: TRBV13
J: TRBJ2-7
D: NA
DNA: TGTGCCAGCAGCTTAAGGAGGGGGTGGGACGAGCAGTACTTC
CDR3: CASSLRRGWDEQYF

size: NA
V: TRBV6-4
J: TRBJ1-2
D: NA
DNA: TGTGCCAGCAGCCCCCGGGAAGGCTATGGCTACACCTTC
CDR3: CASSPREGYGYTF

size: NA
V: TRBV28
J: TRBJ2-7
D: TRBD2
DNA: TGTGCCGTAAATGGACTAGGCGTCGAGCAGTACTTC
CDR3: CAVNGLGVEQYF

size: NA
V: TRBV19
J: TRBJ2-5
D: TRBD2
DNA: TGTGCCAGTAGGCCGACTAGCGGGGGGCCTCGCATGTGGACCCAGTACTTC
CDR3: CASRPTSGGPRMWTQYF

size: NA
V: TRBV2
J: TRBJ2-2
D: TRBD2
DNA: TGTGCCAGCAGTGAGGATCAAGCGGGATTGAGCGGGGAGCTGTTTTTT
CDR3: CASSEDQAGLSGELFF

size: few
V: TRBV28
J: TRBJ1-4
D: NA
DNA: TGTGCCAGCAGTTCTAGCCTCGAAAAACTGTTTTTT
CDR3: CASSSSLEKLFF

size: NA
V: TRBV7-9
J: TRBJ1-4
D: NA
DNA: TGTGCCAGCAGCCCCCGACAAAATGAAAAACTGTTTTTT
CDR3: CASSPRQNEKLFF

size: NA
V: TRBV18
J: TRBJ1-1
D: TRBD1
DNA: TGTGCCAGCTCAAAACAAGGGGGCGGCGGGAACACTGAAGCTTTCTTT
CDR3: CASSKQGGGGNTEAFF

size: few
V: TRBV7-3
J: TRBJ2-3
D: TRBD2
DNA: TGTGCCAGCAGCTTAAATAGCGGGGTGACAGATACGCAGTATTTT
CDR3: CASSLNSGVTDTQYF